This passage covers 14 T cell receptor beta chains from one sample sequenced in a study of blood T cell repertoires in COVID-19 (dated by TCRdb to 2019 to 2021). Libraries were constructed by the immunoSEQ multiplex PCR assay. Here the immuneACCESS table is served through TCRdb, limited to in-frame sequences with V and J called. Missing clones are a known gap in these copies; in checked studies unresolved V genes cover under half, and the rest lacks a known reason. The sample table shows about 110,000 clones, and over 65% are seen once. Around 8% of the sample is in the top ten clones. Sequenced material: peripheral blood. The receptors shown here come from a woman aged 40 to 49 with acute or convalescent COVID-19.

The V gene is TRBV19, the J gene TRBJ1-2, with D maybe TRBD1 (5 bases). CDR3 size: 13 residues. Germline lookup yields CDR1 LNHDA and CDR2 SQIVND (reference sequence). V was clipped by 2 bases and J by 4 bases, with 8 bases between them. The CDR3 DNA sequence: TGTGCCAGTAGTATAAGGACATCCTATGGCTACACCTTC. This codes for CASSIRTSYGYTF.

The gene calls are TRBV5-4 and TRBJ2-5, with unresolved D. V lost 4 bases, J lost 1 base, and 14 bases lay in between. The V gene's germline CDR1 is SGHNT and CDR2 YYREEE (reference sequence). This CDR3 comprises 15 residues. CDR3 amino acids: CASSHPSVFQETQYF. CDR3 nucleotides: TGTGCCAGCAGCCACCCTTCGGTATTCCAAGAGACCCAGTACTTC. Looking up the rest from reference TRBV5-4 and TRBJ2-5 gives the full variable domain: ETGVTQSPTHLIKTRGQQVTLRCSSQSGHNTVSWYQQALGQGPQFIFQYYREEENGRGNFPPRFSGLQFPNYSSELNVNALELDDSALYLCASSHPSVFQETQYFGPGTRLLVL.

The chain employs TRBV11-3 and TRBJ2-3, with D hard to call. CDR3 length: 16 amino acids. The V gene's germline CDR1 is SGHNT and CDR2 YENEEA. Trimming cost V 2 bases and J 0 bases, with 12 bases left between them. The CDR3 DNA sequence: TGTGCCAGCAGCTTACGTCAGAGAGGCAGCACAGATACGCAGTATTTT. The encoded protein is CASSLRQRGSTDTQYF.

This rearrangement joins TRBV18 to TRBJ1-4; D unclear. This CDR3 spans 13 amino acids. CDR1 is KGHSH, CDR2 LQKENI, per germline. Trimming stripped 4 bases from V and 6 bases from J, with 9 bases between. The CDR3 DNA reads as TGTGCCAGCTCACTTAGAGAAGATGAAAAACTGTTTTTT. Residues: CASSLREDEKLFF.

The V gene is TRBV15, the J gene TRBJ2-1; 7 bases match TRBD2. The CDR3 covers 11 residues. Germline CDR1 is LNHNV and CDR2 is YYDKDF (reference sequence). The V gene end was trimmed by 5 bases and the J gene end by 8 bases; junction bases not matched to a gene: 0. CDR3 amino acids: CATSGRDEQFF. CDR3 in DNA: TGTGCCACCAGCGGGAGGGATGAGCAGTTCTTC.

The chain uses TRBV6-2 or TRBV6-3 and TRBJ1-4; a weak D match, TRBD1 (5 bases). Germline CDR1 MNHEY, CDR2 SVGEGT. V was shortened by 4 bases and J by 1 base, with 7 bases between the two germline ends. This CDR3 has 14 amino acids. CDR3 loop: CASSWGETNEKLFF. CDR3 nucleotide sequence: TGTGCCAGCAGTTGGGGGGAAACTAATGAAAAACTGTTTTTT.

The chain carries TRBV2 and TRBJ1-2, with 10 bases that match TRBD1. V dropped 6 bases and J dropped 7; count of bases not matched to a gene: 8. Germline CDR1 SNHLY, CDR2 FYNNEI. The CDR3 sequence is 14 residues long. The CDR3 region has the DNA TGTGCCAGCAGCAAGACAGGGGGCGGGATTGGCTACACCTTC. Translating it yields CASSKTGGGIGYTF.

CDR3 residues: CASSPGTGEAYEQYF. CDR3 in DNA: TGTGCCAGCAGCCCCGGGACAGGGGAAGCCTACGAGCAGTACTTC. The J gene is TRBJ2-7, the V gene TRBV11-3; 10 bases agree with TRBD1. V was clipped by 5 bases and J by 2 bases; unmatched bases: 6. The germline V gene has CDR1 SGHNT and CDR2 YENEEA. The CDR3 is 15 amino acids. Looking up the rest from reference TRBV11-3 and TRBJ2-7 gives the full variable domain: EAGVVQSPRYKIIEKKQPVAFWCNPISGHNTLYWYLQNLGQGPELLIRYENEEAVDDSQLPKDRFSAERLKGVDSTLKIQPAELGDSAVYLCASSPGTGEAYEQYFGPGTRLTVT.

This rearrangement joins TRBV5-6 to TRBJ1-2; no firm D call. With 2 bases removed from V and 1 base from J, the gap between germline ends came to 12 bases. The CDR3 totals 15 residues. CDR1 SGHDT and CDR2 YYEEEE come from the germline V gene. CDR3 in DNA: TGTGCCAGCAGCTTAAGAGGGATCAATAACTATGGCTACACCTTC. Residues: CASSLRGINNYGYTF.

This chain links TRBV27 with TRBJ1-1; no clear D gene. CDR1 and CDR2 (germline): MNHEY, SMNVEV (reference sequence). This CDR3 spans 14 amino acids. V was trimmed by 2 bases and J by 4 bases, leaving 11 bases between them. CDR3 in DNA: TGTGCCAGCAGTTTACGGGGTTTGGGCACTGAAGCTTTCTTT. Its translation is CASSLRGLGTEAFF.

CDR3 sequence: CASSLDQGGYTF. CDR3 DNA: TGTGCCAGCAGCTTAGATCAGGGTGGCTACACCTTC. The chain recombines TRBV11-2 with TRBJ1-2; tentatively, D is TRBD1 (5 bases). Trimming left V 0 bases short and J 7 bases short, with 6 bases between. Germline V lookup: CDR1 SGHAT, CDR2 FQNNGV. The CDR3 covers 12 residues.

This rearrangement joins TRBV3-1 (or the pseudogene TRBV3-2) to TRBJ1-3; D not resolved. The CDR3 spans 16 residues. Germline V CDR1 and CDR2: LGHDT, YNNKEL (reference sequence). The ends were cut back, 4 bases at V and 0 bases at J, with 13 bases in the middle. CDR3 sequence reads: CASSPLLGSSGNTIYF. The DNA of the CDR3 is TGTGCCAGCAGCCCCCTGCTGGGGAGCTCTGGAAACACCATATATTTT.

The V gene is TRBV5-1, the J gene TRBJ2-1; perhaps TRBD2 as D (6 bases). Trimming took off 0 bases at V and 1 base at J, with 11 bases between the two ends. This CDR3 is 16 amino acids long. In germline, CDR1 is SGHRS, CDR2 YFSETQ. This chain's CDR3 is CASSLDSGGSYNEQFF. Written as DNA, the CDR3 is TGCGCCAGCAGCTTGGATAGCGGCGGATCCTACAATGAGCAGTTCTTC.

The gene calls are TRBV6-5 and TRBJ2-2; D is unclear. Trimming left V 3 bases short and J 3 bases short, with 11 bases between. The germline V gene encodes CDR1 MNHEY and CDR2 SVGAGI. The CDR3 runs to 15 residues. The DNA of the CDR3 is TGTGCCAGCAGTTATCAGAGAGGTTACACCGGGGAGCTGTTTTTT. Amino acids: CASSYQRGYTGELFF.